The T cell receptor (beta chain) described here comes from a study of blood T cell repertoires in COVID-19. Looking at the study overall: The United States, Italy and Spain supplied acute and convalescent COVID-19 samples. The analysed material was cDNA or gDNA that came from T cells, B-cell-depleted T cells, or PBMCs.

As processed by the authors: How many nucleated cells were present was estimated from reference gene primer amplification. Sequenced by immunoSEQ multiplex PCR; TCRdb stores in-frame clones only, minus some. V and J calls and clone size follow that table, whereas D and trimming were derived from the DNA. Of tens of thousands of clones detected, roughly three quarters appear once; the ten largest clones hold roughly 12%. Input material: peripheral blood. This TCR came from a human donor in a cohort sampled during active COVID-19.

The CDR3 is CASSRSGSSYNEQFF. Here the CDR3 DNA reads TGTGCCAGCAGCCGTAGCGGGAGCTCCTACAATGAGCAGTTCTTC. The chain has TRBV7-9 and TRBJ2-1, with 9 bases that match TRBD2. J was trimmed by 0 bases and V by 5 bases; bases with no gene match: 2. This CDR3 is 15 amino acids long. Germline CDR1 SEHNR, CDR2 FQNEAQ (reference sequence).